This T cell receptor beta chain was sequenced for a study of technical replicates of blood from a few donors. TCRdb keeps only in-frame clones here, not all; method: immunoSEQ multiplex PCR. The sample consists of around 86,000 clones, roughly 96% of them appearing once. The clonotype originates from a human donor in good health. What was sequenced was T cells isolated from PBMCs.

The CDR3 loop reads CAISEPGTDQETQYF. CDR3 DNA sequence: TGTGCCATCAGTGAGCCCGGGACAGACCAAGAGACCCAGTACTTC. The chain combines TRBV10-3 with TRBJ2-5, with 7 bases matching TRBD1. V shed 2 bases, J shed 0 bases, and the junction held 3 bases outside the gene matches. Germline CDR1 reads ENHRY; CDR2 reads SYGVKD. There are 15 residues in the CDR3.